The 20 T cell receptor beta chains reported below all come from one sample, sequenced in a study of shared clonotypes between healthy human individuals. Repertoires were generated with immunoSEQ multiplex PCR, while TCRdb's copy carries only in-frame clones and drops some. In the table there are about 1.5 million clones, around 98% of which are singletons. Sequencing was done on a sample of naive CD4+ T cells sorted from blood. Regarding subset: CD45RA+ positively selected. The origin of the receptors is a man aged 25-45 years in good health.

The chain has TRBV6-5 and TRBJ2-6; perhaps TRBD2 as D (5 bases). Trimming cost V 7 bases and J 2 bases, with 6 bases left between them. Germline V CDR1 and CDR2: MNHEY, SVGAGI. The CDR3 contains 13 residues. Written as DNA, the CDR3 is TGTGCCAGCAAGGAGGCTGGGGCCAACGTCCTGACTTTC. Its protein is CASKEAGANVLTF.

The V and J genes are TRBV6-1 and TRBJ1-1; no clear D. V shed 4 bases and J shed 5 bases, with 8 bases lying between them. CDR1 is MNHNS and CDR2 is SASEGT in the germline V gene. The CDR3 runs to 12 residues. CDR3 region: CASSVEGTEAFF. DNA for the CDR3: TGTGCCAGCAGTGTTGAAGGGACTGAAGCTTTCTTT.

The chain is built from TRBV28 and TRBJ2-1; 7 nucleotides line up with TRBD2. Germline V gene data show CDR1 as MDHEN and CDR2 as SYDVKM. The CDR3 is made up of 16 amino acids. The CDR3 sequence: CVTGRLAAPSYNEQFF. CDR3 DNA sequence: TGTGTGACCGGTCGGCTAGCGGCCCCCTCCTACAATGAGCAGTTCTTC.

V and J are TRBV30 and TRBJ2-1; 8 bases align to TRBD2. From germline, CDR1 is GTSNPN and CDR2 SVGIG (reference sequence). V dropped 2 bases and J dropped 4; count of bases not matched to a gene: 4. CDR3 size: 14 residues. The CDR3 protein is CAWSHTSGYNEQFF. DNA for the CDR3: TGTGCCTGGAGTCACACTAGCGGATACAATGAGCAGTTCTTC.

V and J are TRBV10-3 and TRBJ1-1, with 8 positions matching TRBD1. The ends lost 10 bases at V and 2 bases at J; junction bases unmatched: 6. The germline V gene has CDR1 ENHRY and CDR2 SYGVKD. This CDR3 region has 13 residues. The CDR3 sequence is CASHTGGNTEAFF. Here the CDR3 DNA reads TGTGCCAGTCATACAGGGGGTAACACTGAAGCTTTCTTT.

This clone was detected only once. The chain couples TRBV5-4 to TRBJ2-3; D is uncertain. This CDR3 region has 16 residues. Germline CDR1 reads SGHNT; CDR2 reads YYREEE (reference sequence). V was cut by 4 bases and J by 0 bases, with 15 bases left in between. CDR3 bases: TGTGCCAGCAGCCTGTGGTCGCTGGAGAGCACAGATACGCAGTATTTT. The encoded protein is CASSLWSLESTDTQYF.

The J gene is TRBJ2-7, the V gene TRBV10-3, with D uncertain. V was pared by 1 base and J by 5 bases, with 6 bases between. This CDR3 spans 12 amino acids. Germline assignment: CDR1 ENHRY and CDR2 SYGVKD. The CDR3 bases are TGTGCCATCAGTGAGTTGACTGACGAGCAGTACTTC. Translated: CAISELTDEQYF.

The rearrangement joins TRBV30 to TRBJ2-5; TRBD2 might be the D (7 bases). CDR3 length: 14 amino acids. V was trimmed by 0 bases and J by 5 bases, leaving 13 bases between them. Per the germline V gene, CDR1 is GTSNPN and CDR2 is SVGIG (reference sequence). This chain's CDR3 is CAWSVGGAGETQYF. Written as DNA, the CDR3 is TGTGCCTGGAGTGTTGGGGGGGCTGGTGAGACCCAGTACTTC.

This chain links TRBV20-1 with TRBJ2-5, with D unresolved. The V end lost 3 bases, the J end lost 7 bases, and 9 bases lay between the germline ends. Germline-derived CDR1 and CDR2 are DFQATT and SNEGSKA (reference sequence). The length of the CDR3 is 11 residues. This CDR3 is CSARGSVTQYF. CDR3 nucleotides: TGCAGTGCTAGGGGCTCGGTGACCCAGTACTTC.

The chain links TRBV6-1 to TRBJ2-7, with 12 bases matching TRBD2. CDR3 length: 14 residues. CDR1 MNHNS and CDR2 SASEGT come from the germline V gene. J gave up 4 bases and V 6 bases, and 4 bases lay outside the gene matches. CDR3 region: CASRPGLAGYEQYF. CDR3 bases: TGTGCCAGCAGACCGGGACTAGCGGGTTACGAGCAGTACTTC.

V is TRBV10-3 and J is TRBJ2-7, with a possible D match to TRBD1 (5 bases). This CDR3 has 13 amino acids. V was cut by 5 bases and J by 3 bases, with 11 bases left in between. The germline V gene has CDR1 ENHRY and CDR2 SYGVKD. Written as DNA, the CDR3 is TGTGCCATCAGTCGACAGACGCTCTACGAGCAGTACTTC. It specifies CAISRQTLYEQYF.

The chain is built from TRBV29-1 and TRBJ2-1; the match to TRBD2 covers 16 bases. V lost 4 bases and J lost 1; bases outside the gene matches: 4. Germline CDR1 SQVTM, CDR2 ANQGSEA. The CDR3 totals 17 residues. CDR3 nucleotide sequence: TGCAGCGTTGTGGGACTAGCGGGAGGGAGGTCCTACAATGAGCAGTTCTTC. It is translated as CSVVGLAGGRSYNEQFF.

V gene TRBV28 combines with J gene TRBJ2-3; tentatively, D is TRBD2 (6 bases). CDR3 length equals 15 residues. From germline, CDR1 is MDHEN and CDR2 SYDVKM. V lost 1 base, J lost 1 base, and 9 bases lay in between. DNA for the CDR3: TGTGCCAGCAGTTTATCGCGGGACCGCACAGATACGCAGTATTTT. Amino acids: CASSLSRDRTDTQYF.

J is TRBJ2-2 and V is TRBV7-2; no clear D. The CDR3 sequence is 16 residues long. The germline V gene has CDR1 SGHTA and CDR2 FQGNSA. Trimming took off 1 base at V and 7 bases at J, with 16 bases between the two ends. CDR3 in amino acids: CASSLGPALQFGELFF. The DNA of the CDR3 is TGTGCCAGCAGCTTAGGGCCGGCCCTTCAATTCGGGGAGCTGTTTTTT.

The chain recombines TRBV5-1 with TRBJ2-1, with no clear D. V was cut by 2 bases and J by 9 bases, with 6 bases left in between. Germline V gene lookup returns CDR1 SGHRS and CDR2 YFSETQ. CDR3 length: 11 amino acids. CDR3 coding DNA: TGCGCCAGCAGCTTCGGAGCTGAGCAGTTCTTC. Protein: CASSFGAEQFF.

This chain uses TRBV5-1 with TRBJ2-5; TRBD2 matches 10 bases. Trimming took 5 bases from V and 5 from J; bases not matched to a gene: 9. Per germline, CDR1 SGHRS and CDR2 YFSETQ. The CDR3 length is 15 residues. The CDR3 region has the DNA TGCGCCAGCAGTCGCCTAGCGGGAGAGCTGGAGACCCAGTACTTC. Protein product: CASSRLAGELETQYF.

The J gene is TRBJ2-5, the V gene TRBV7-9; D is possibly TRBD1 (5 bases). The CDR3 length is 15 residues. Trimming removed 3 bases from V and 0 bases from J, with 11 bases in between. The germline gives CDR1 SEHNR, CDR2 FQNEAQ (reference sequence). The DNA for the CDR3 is TGTGCCAGCAGCTTTCGGCAGGGATACCAAGAGACCCAGTACTTC. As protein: CASSFRQGYQETQYF. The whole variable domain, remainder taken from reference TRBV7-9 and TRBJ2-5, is DTGVSQNPRHKITKRGQNVTFRCDPISEHNRLYWYRQTLGQGPEFLTYFQNEAQLEKSRLLSDRFSAERPKGSFSTLEIQRTEQGDSAMYLCASSFRQGYQETQYFGPGTRLLVL.

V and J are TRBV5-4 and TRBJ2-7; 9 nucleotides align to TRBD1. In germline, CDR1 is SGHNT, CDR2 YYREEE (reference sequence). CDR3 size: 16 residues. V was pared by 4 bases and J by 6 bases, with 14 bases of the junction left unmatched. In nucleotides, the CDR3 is TGTGCCAGCAGCGCCTCCGCCGGGACAGGGCAATCCGAGCAGTACTTC. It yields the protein CASSASAGTGQSEQYF.

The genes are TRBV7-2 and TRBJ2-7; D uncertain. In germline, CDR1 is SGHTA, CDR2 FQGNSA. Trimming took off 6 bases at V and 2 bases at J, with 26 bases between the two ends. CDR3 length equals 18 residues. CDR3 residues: CASSSSSNLMKVPYEQYF. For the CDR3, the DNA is TGTGCCAGCAGTTCCTCTTCTAACCTAATGAAGGTTCCCTACGAGCAGTACTTC.

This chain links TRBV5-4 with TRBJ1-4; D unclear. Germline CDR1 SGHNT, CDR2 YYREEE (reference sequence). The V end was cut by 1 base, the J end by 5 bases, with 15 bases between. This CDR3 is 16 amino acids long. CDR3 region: CASSLSGLEMNEKLFF. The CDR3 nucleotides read TGTGCCAGCAGCTTGTCGGGGTTGGAAATGAATGAAAAACTGTTTTTT.